The 10 T cell receptor beta chains in this list originate from one sample, sequenced in a study of cytomegalovirus exposure and HLA in healthy donors. The PCR employed 60 Vbeta primers together with 13 Jbeta primers. Assay used: immunoSEQ multiplex PCR; TCRdb lists only in-frame clones, some missing. The sample shows about 43,000 clones, around 60% of them seen only once. Material for sequencing was PBMCs. All receptors come from a man aged 55 to 69 in good health and CMV-seropositive.

V is TRBV4-2 and J is TRBJ2-7; a weak D match, TRBD1 (5 bases). This CDR3 has 14 amino acids. V was trimmed by 0 bases and J by 1 base, leaving 7 bases between them. CDR1 and CDR2 (germline): LGHNA, YNFKEQ. CDR3 bases: TGTGCCAGCAGCCAAGAGGGGCTTTCCTACGAGCAGTACTTC. Its translation: CASSQEGLSYEQYF.

This chain joins TRBV5-6 and TRBJ2-7; TRBD2 agrees at 8 bases. The CDR3 consists of 16 residues. J was trimmed by 3 bases and V by 3 bases; bases with no gene match: 11. Germline values: CDR1 SGHDT, CDR2 YYEEEE. The CDR3 DNA reads TGTGCCAGCAGCTCTGGCATGGCGGGAGGTCACTACGAGCAGTACTTC. Translating it yields CASSSGMAGGHYEQYF.

The chain combines TRBV6-4 with TRBJ2-1, with a possible D match to TRBD2 (5 bases). The CDR3 covers 15 residues. The V and J ends lost 5 bases and 0 bases respectively, with 11 bases between them. Germline loops: CDR1 MRHNA, CDR2 SNTAGT. The CDR3 loop is CASSRTSSSYNEQFF. The CDR3 DNA follows: TGTGCCAGCAGTCGTACTAGTAGCTCCTACAATGAGCAGTTCTTC.

The chain couples TRBV25-1 to TRBJ2-5, with 12 nucleotides matching TRBD2. With the DNA end fitting TRBJ2-7 better, the J assignment may be wrong. Germline CDR1 reads MGHDK; CDR2 reads SYGVNS. This CDR3 has 16 residues. The CDR3 bases are TGTGCCAGCAGTGAAAGTGGACTAGCGGGAACCTTCGAGCAGTACTTC. This codes for CASSESGLAGTFEQYF.

This chain connects TRBV2 to TRBJ2-5; 7 bases are shared with TRBD1. CDR1 and CDR2 from the germline V gene are SNHLY and FYNNEI. This CDR3 contains 16 residues. With V trimmed by 5 bases and J by 2 bases, 11 bases remained unmatched. CDR3 in DNA: TGTGCCAGCAGTCCCGTTGACGACAGGGTACAAGAGACCCAGTACTTC. Residues: CASSPVDDRVQETQYF.

A few counts support this clone. The chain carries TRBV11-2 and TRBJ2-3; D is possibly TRBD2 (6 bases). Germline V gene sequence: CDR1 SGHAT, CDR2 FQNNGV. Trimming pared 7 bases from V and 2 bases from J, leaving 13 bases between. CDR3 length equals 14 residues. This chain's CDR3 is CASNPGVFTDTQYF. CDR3 sequence (DNA): TGTGCCAGCAATCCGGGGGTATTCACAGATACGCAGTATTTT.

This rearrangement joins TRBV25-1 to TRBJ2-7, with 9 bases fitting TRBD2. Trimming at V came to 5 bases and at J to 2 bases, leaving 4 bases not matched to a gene. This CDR3 comprises 14 residues. CDR1 and CDR2 (germline): MGHDK, SYGVNS. CDR3 sequence (DNA): TGTGCCAGCAGTAAGACTAGCGGAACCTACGAGCAGTACTTC. As protein: CASSKTSGTYEQYF.

By share, this clone counts as medium-sized. This chain joins TRBV4-1 and TRBJ1-4; 7 nucleotides line up with TRBD1. This CDR3 has 16 residues. J was trimmed by 5 bases and V by 0 bases; bases with no gene match: 6. Germline assignment: CDR1 MGHRA and CDR2 YSYEKL. The CDR3 DNA follows: TGCGCCAGCAGCCAAGATCAATACAGGGGAAATGAAAAACTGTTTTTT. This sequence encodes CASSQDQYRGNEKLFF.

This chain joins TRBV9 and TRBJ2-1; D is possibly TRBD2 (5 bases). The V and J ends lost 0 bases and 0 bases respectively, with 7 bases between them. The CDR3 totals 15 residues. The germline gives CDR1 SGDLS, CDR2 YYNGEE. The CDR3 region is CASSVGEPSYNEQFF. The DNA for the CDR3 is TGTGCCAGCAGCGTAGGGGAGCCCTCCTACAATGAGCAGTTCTTC.

This clone was observed a handful of times. The chain couples TRBV7-6 to TRBJ2-5; TRBD2 aligns across 9 bases. V shed 0 bases and J 4 bases; nucleotides not matched to a gene: 15. The CDR3 runs 19 residues. Germline V gene lookup returns CDR1 SGHVS and CDR2 FNYEAQ. The CDR3 nucleotides read TGTGCCAGCAGCTTAGCCCCTCTGGGCGGGAGGGCCAGCGGAGAGACCCAGTACTTC. Residues: CASSLAPLGGRASGETQYF.